Below are 24 T cell receptor beta chains sequenced from a single sample in a study of cytomegalovirus exposure and HLA in healthy donors. 13 Jbeta primers and 60 Vbeta primers were used for the PCR. Libraries were prepared by immunoSEQ multiplex PCR; TCRdb keeps only in-frame clonotypes and omits some of them. Among about 64,000 clones, roughly 73% were seen once, and the ten largest hold about 5%. Sequences were obtained from PBMCs. The receptors were sampled from a male donor in good health and CMV-seropositive.

The chain is built from TRBV11-2 and TRBJ1-2; 8 bases map to TRBD1. The germline CDR1 and CDR2 sequences are SGHAT and FQNNGV. Germline trimming cut 4 bases from V and 4 bases from J; bases unmatched to any gene: 5. The CDR3 loop spans 14 amino acids. CDR3 sequence: CASSSTGEAYGYTF. The CDR3, as DNA: TGTGCCAGCAGCTCGACAGGGGAGGCCTATGGCTACACCTTC.

In DNA, the CDR3 is TGTGCCAGCAGACAGGGGATCAATCAGCCCCAGCATTTT. Protein sequence: CASRQGINQPQHF. V usage is TRBV28 and J usage is TRBJ1-5; 7 bases fit TRBD1. Germline V gene lookup returns CDR1 MDHEN and CDR2 SYDVKM. V lost 6 bases and J lost 3; bases outside the gene matches: 2. This CDR3 is built from 13 residues.

The genes are TRBV4-1 and TRBJ2-3; D not resolved. Germline-derived CDR1 and CDR2 are MGHRA and YSYEKL. The CDR3 extends over 15 amino acids. Between the trimmed V and J ends, which lost 2 bases and 0 bases, there was a span of 9 bases. DNA of the CDR3: TGCGCCAGCAGCCAAATGGCGGCTAGCACAGATACGCAGTATTTT. Translation gives CASSQMAASTDTQYF.

The chain combines TRBV6-6 with TRBJ1-5; D might be TRBD1 (6 bases). Per the germline V gene, CDR1 is MNHNY and CDR2 is SVGAGI (reference sequence). The CDR3 is made up of 12 amino acids. V was cut by 6 bases and J by 10 bases, with 13 bases left in between. The CDR3 sequence: CASRPGHLPQHF. The CDR3 coding sequence is TGTGCCAGCAGGCCGGGACATCTTCCCCAGCATTTT.

This clone was picked up a small number of times. The chain joins TRBV2 to TRBJ2-1; TRBD2 agrees at 7 bases. Germline values: CDR1 SNHLY, CDR2 FYNNEI. CDR3 size: 15 residues. The V gene end was trimmed by 4 bases and the J gene end by 4 bases; junction bases not matched to a gene: 7. The CDR3 DNA reads TGTGCCAGCAGTGGGGGGGGACTTACATACAATGAGCAGTTCTTC. Its translation is CASSGGGLTYNEQFF. The entire variable domain, with the rest obtained from reference TRBV2 and TRBJ2-1, is as follows: EPEVTQTPSHQVTQMGQEVILRCVPISNHLYFYWYRQILGQKVEFLVSFYNNEISEKSEIFDDQFSVERPDGSNFTLKIRSTKLEDSAMYFCASSGGGLTYNEQFFGPGTRLTVL.

The genes are TRBV7-2 and TRBJ2-3, with D possibly TRBD1 on 6 matching bases. Germline V gene data show CDR1 as SGHTA and CDR2 as FQGNSA. V dropped 1 base and J dropped 2 bases, with 10 bases sitting between them. This CDR3 has 15 amino acids. In nucleotides, the CDR3 is TGTGCCAGCAGCTTAGGTGACAGGTACACAGATACGCAGTATTTT. This codes for CASSLGDRYTDTQYF.

This chain links TRBV19 with TRBJ2-5, with D perhaps TRBD2 (5 bases). V lost 5 bases, J lost 4 bases, and 11 bases lay in between. The CDR3 loop spans 13 amino acids. Germline CDR1 is LNHDA and CDR2 is SQIVND (reference sequence). CDR3 coding DNA: TGTGCCAGTAGTCTCGGCGGAGGAGAGACCCAGTACTTC. It translates to CASSLGGGETQYF.

The chain is built from TRBV10-3 and TRBJ2-2; unclear D gene. Germline V gene data show CDR1 as ENHRY and CDR2 as SYGVKD. This CDR3 is built from 16 residues. V was trimmed by 2 bases and J by 4 bases, leaving 14 bases between them. The DNA for the CDR3 is TGTGCCATCAGTGAGCGGAGAGACGGTGTCACCGGGGAGCTGTTTTTT. It codes for CAISERRDGVTGELFF.

This clone was recorded a few times. The chain uses TRBV5-6 and TRBJ2-4, with D possibly matching TRBD1 (5 bases). CDR3 length equals 13 residues. CDR1 is SGHDT and CDR2 is YYEEEE in the germline V gene. V gave up 7 bases and J gave up 8 bases, with 16 bases separating them. The CDR3 loop reads CASSDTDKYIQYF. The CDR3 region has the DNA TGTGCCAGCTCGGACACGGATAAGTACATTCAGTACTTC.

This chain connects TRBV5-1 to TRBJ1-2; D is uncertain. This CDR3 contains 14 residues. V was pared by 0 bases and J by 5 bases, with 11 bases between. Germline V CDR1 and CDR2: SGHRS, YFSETQ. The DNA of the CDR3 is TGCGCCAGCAGCTTGGGCGCGGCCTCTTATGGCTACACCTTC. It yields the protein CASSLGAASYGYTF.

The table lists this clone with a count of one. CDR3 in DNA: TGCGCCAGCAGCCAGGCCCTTGGACAGGACTTCTATGGCTACACCTTC. It codes for CASSQALGQDFYGYTF. The chain joins TRBV4-3 to TRBJ1-2; 7 bases are a match to TRBD1. There are 16 residues in the CDR3. Unmatched junction bases numbered 11, after V lost 3 bases and J lost 4 bases. Germline V gene sequence: CDR1 LGHNA, CDR2 YSLEER.

This clone has only one observation. This sequence joins TRBV19 and TRBJ2-7; 9 nucleotides match TRBD1. The germline V gene encodes CDR1 LNHDA and CDR2 SQIVND (reference sequence). V shed 5 bases, J shed 3 bases, and the junction held 5 bases outside the gene matches. This CDR3 is built from 14 residues. The CDR3 reads CASSGQGRSYEQYF. CDR3 DNA sequence: TGTGCCAGTAGTGGACAGGGGAGAAGCTACGAGCAGTACTTC.

This chain links TRBV10-2 with TRBJ1-6, with 8 bases aligning to TRBD1. With V trimmed by 7 bases and J by 2 bases, 7 bases remained unmatched. Germline V gene data show CDR1 as WSHSY and CDR2 as SAAADI. The CDR3 covers 16 residues. The CDR3 nucleotides are TGCGCCAGCACTAGGGACAGGAAGCCCTATAATTCACCCCTCCACTTT. This codes for CASTRDRKPYNSPLHF.

This clone has only a few counts. V and J are TRBV29-1 and TRBJ1-3; no firm D call. V lost 6 bases and J 4 bases, leaving 10 bases between the germline ends. This CDR3 contains 12 residues. Germline values: CDR1 SQVTM, CDR2 ANQGSEA. CDR3 in amino acids: CSVLGGGNTIYF. CDR3 nucleotides: TGCAGCGTCCTCGGAGGCGGAAACACCATATATTTT.

The rearrangement links TRBV7-9 to TRBJ2-3; TRBD1 might be the D (5 bases). V lost 3 bases to trimming and J lost 7 bases, with 14 bases between them. CDR1 and CDR2 from the germline V gene are SEHNR and FQNEAQ (reference sequence). The CDR3 is 14 amino acids. The CDR3 sequence is CASSFVLGPNTQYF. The CDR3, as DNA: TGTGCCAGCAGCTTTGTATTGGGGCCCAATACGCAGTATTTT.

V and J are TRBV19 and TRBJ2-5; TRBD1 is a possible D gene (5 bases). The tail of the sequence fits TRBJ2-7 better, so the J call may be wrong. In germline, CDR1 is LNHDA, CDR2 SQIVND (reference sequence). The CDR3 has 15 residues. The CDR3 DNA follows: TGTGCCAGTAGCTGGGGCACAGGTCTTGCCTACGAGCAGTACTTC. Amino acids: CASSWGTGLAYEQYF.

The chain uses TRBV2 and TRBJ1-1; TRBD1 aligns across 9 bases. The CDR3 spans 14 residues. Germline trimming cut 6 bases from V and 4 bases from J; bases unmatched to any gene: 6. The germline V gene has CDR1 SNHLY and CDR2 FYNNEI. The CDR3 region has the DNA TGTGCCAGCAGAGAGGACAGGGGAGGCACTGAAGCTTTCTTT. Protein sequence: CASREDRGGTEAFF.

A few counts support this clone. The chain recombines TRBV19 with TRBJ2-7; D is undetermined. V lost 3 bases to trimming and J lost 2 bases, with 14 bases between them. The CDR3 extends over 15 amino acids. CDR1 and CDR2 (germline): LNHDA, SQIVND (reference sequence). As DNA, the CDR3 is TGTGCCAGTAGTATGGTGGCGAGGAGCCCCTACGAGCAGTACTTC. It is translated as CASSMVARSPYEQYF.

V usage is TRBV13 and J usage is TRBJ1-1, with TRBD1 as a possible D gene (6 bases). The CDR3 has 15 amino acids. V gave up 0 bases and J gave up 1 base, with 9 bases separating them. Germline lookup yields CDR1 PRHDT and CDR2 FYEKMQ (reference sequence). The CDR3 bases are TGTGCCAGCAGCTTAGGGACAGGAACGAACACTGAAGCTTTCTTT. Translated: CASSLGTGTNTEAFF.

This clone has just a few counts. This chain links TRBV7-9 with TRBJ2-7; D is uncertain. The germline gives CDR1 SEHNR, CDR2 FQNEAQ (reference sequence). The CDR3 totals 13 residues. V gave up 1 base and J gave up 3 bases, with 7 bases separating them. The CDR3 sequence is CASSLELRYEQYF. In DNA form, the CDR3 reads TGTGCCAGCAGCTTAGAGCTACGCTACGAGCAGTACTTC. The entire variable domain, with the rest obtained from reference TRBV7-9 and TRBJ2-7, is as follows: DTGVSQNPRHKITKRGQNVTFRCDPISEHNRLYWYRQTLGQGPEFLTYFQNEAQLEKSRLLSDRFSAERPKGSFSTLEIQRTEQGDSAMYLCASSLELRYEQYFGPGTRLTVT.

The chain combines TRBV5-3 with TRBJ1-6, with 9 bases that match TRBD1. TRBV5-3 is marked as an open reading frame, function uncertain. V was clipped by 10 bases and J by 8 bases; unmatched bases: 22. The CDR3 extends over 18 amino acids. The CDR3 loop reads CAGPNRDRVQLLDSPLHF. For the CDR3, the DNA is TGTGCCGGCCCCAACCGGGACAGGGTTCAGCTTTTAGATTCACCCCTCCACTTT.

The chain is built from TRBV9 and TRBJ2-3; weak D call: TRBD2 (6 bases). Germline lookup yields CDR1 SGDLS and CDR2 YYNGEE. The V gene lost 3 bases and the J gene lost 2 bases, with 16 bases spanning the gap. This CDR3 spans 16 amino acids. The CDR3 DNA reads as TGTGCCAGCAGCGCCGGGGACTGGAAAAACACAGATACGCAGTATTTT. Its protein product is CASSAGDWKNTDTQYF.

This chain joins TRBV28 and TRBJ2-7; 11 bases agree with TRBD1. The J segment lost 2 bases and the V segment lost 7 bases, leaving 13 bases of the junction unmatched. The V gene's germline CDR1 is MDHEN and CDR2 SYDVKM. The CDR3 totals 17 residues. The CDR3 region is CASINTPRTGGTYEQYF. The CDR3 DNA is TGTGCCAGCATCAATACCCCCCGGACAGGGGGCACCTACGAGCAGTACTTC.

In this sample, this clone turned up once. The genes are TRBV4-3 and TRBJ2-1, with 10 bases that match TRBD2. The CDR3 sequence is 13 residues long. V was pared by 3 bases and J by 8 bases, with 1 base of the junction left unmatched. The germline V gene has CDR1 LGHNA and CDR2 YSLEER. The CDR3 loop is CASSQGLAYEQFF. Written as DNA, the CDR3 is TGCGCCAGCAGCCAGGGACTAGCGTATGAGCAGTTCTTC.